This entry is about one TCR beta chain. Its antigen is not known. The data were obtained in a study of cytomegalovirus exposure and HLA in healthy donors. Germline V gene sequence: CDR1 SGHTA, CDR2 FQGNSA. Trimming cost V 6 bases and J 1 base, with 9 bases left between them. The CDR3 length is 13 residues. The PCR contained 60 Vbeta and 13 Jbeta primers. Clones were read by immunoSEQ multiplex PCR, and TCRdb kept only the in-frame ones, dropping some. The table records about 120,000 clones, around 73% of them present only once. Study-wide results and caveats: Cytomegalovirus-associated TCR beta chains were listed, numbering some 150. Per a later analysis, 18,000 or so TCR beta sequences showed association with HLA alleles at 0.05 false discovery rate. Later work showed greater clonal expansion in HLA-associated TCR beta chains than in equally common others.

The receptor was isolated from a female donor in good health and CMV-seronegative. The V and J genes are TRBV7-2 and TRBJ1-1, with D possibly being TRBD1 (5 bases). Sequencing input: PBMCs. The CDR3 is CASRDTKNTEAFF. In nucleotides, the CDR3 is TGTGCCAGCAGGGACACCAAGAACACTGAAGCTTTCTTT.